This T cell receptor (beta chain) was retrieved from a study of beta chain features in type 1 diabetes. A CD45RO/CCR7/CD25/CD127/CD95/CD27 panel sorted naive, central memory, regulatory and stem cell-like memory CD4+ cells. Study results and caveats: Shortening of TCRB CDR3s, moderate but significant, appeared in all four CD4+ subsets of Type 1 diabetes patients. Lower insertion and higher deletion counts appeared at VDJ junctions in type 1 diabetes patients.

This clone turned up a few times. Its target is unknown. The CDR3 is 14 amino acids. Trimming cost V 9 bases and J 2 bases, with 18 bases left between them. Germline CDR1 and CDR2: SGDLS and YYNGEE. Sequenced material consisted of expressed TCRB transcripts (all of the isolated RNA was reverse transcribed). Produced via immunoSEQ multiplex PCR; TCRdb's table is partial and in-frame only. The sample lists about 120,000 clones; 15% to 20% were seen once. The chain joins TRBV9 to TRBJ2-7, with TRBD2 as a possible D gene (5 bases). The sequencing input was central memory CD4+ T cells from blood. This clonotype originated in a man between 18 and 29 years old with type 1 diabetes. Here the CDR3 DNA reads TGTGCCATCCCGCAAAAGACTACAACCTACGAGCAGTACTTC. This translates into CAIPQKTTTYEQYF.